This T cell receptor beta chain derives from a study of response to subunit inactivated influenza vaccine. General study findings and limits: Each seasonal influenza vaccination recruits few new T cells, the authors suggested.

The germline gives CDR1 MNHEY, CDR2 SVGAGI. V lost 5 bases, J lost 4 bases, and 11 bases lay in between. This CDR3 is 14 amino acids long. TCRdb analysed the RT-PCR reads with MiXCR anew, one entry per CDR3 protein. The data contain roughly 700,000 distinct CDR3 sequences, 11% to 15% of them seen just once; the ten biggest clones take up 5.5% to 7%. Details on this clonotype: Its specificity is unknown.

This TCR was recovered from a man aged 45-60 years who received an inactivated influenza vaccine. The sample here was PBMCs from blood, taken around 14 days before vaccination. The chain is built from TRBV6-5 and TRBJ2-2, with a possible D match to TRBD2 (5 bases). The CDR3 reads CASSLPRATGELFF. The CDR3 DNA follows: TGTGCCAGCAGTCTACCGAGGGCCACCGGGGAGCTGTTTTTT.